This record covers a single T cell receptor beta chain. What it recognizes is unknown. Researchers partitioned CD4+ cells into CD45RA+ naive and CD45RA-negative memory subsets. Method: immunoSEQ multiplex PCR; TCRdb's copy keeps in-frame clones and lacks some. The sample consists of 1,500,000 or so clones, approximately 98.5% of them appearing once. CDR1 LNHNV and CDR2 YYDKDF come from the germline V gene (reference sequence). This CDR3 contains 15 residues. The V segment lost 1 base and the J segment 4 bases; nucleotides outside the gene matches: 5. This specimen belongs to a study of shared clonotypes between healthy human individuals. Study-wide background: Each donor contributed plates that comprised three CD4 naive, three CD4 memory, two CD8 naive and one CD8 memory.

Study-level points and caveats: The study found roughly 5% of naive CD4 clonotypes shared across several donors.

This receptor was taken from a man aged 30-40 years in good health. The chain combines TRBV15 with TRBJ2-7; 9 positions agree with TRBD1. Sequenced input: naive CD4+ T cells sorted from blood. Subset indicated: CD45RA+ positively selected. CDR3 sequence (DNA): TGTGCCACCAGCAGAGTGGGGACAGGGATTTACGAGCAGTACTTC. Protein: CATSRVGTGIYEQYF.